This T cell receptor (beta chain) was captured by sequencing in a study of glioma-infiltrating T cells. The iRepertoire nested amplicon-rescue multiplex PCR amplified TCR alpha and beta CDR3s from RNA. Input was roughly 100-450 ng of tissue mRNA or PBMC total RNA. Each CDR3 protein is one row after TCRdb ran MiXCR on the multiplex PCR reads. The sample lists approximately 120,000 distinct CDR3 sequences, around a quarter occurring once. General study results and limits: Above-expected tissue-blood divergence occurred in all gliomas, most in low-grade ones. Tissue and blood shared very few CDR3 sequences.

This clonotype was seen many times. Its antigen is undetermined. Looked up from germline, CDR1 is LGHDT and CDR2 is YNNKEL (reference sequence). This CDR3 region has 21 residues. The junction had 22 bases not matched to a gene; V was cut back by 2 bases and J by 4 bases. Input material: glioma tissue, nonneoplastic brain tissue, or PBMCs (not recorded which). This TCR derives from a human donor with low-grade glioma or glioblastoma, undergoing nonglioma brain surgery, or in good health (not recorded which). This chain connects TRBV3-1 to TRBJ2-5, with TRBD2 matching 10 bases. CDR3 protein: CASSQKKGALAGAKTSETQYF. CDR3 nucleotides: TGTGCCAGCAGCCAAAAAAAGGGGGCCCTAGCGGGAGCAAAAACGTCAGAGACCCAGTACTTC.